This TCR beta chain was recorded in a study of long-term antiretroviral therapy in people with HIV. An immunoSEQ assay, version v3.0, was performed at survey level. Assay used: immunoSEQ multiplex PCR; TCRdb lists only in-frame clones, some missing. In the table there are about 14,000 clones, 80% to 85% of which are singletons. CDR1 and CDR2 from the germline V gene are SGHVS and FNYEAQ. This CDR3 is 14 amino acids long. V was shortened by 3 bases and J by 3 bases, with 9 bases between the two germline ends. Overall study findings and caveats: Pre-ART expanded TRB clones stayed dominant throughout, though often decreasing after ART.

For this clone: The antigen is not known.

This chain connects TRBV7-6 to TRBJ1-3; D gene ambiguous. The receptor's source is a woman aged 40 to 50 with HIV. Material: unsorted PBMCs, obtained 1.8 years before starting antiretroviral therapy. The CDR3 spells CASSFGSVGNTIYF. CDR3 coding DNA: TGTGCCAGCAGCTTCGGATCCGTTGGAAACACCATATATTTT.